Below are 13 T cell receptor beta chains sequenced from a single sample in a study of T cell responses to AZD1222 COVID-19 vaccine. The protocol was immunoSEQ multiplex PCR, while the TCRdb copy is restricted to in-frame clones and leaves out a portion. The data hold about 140,000 clones, with about 92% observed a single time. The sample consisted of peripheral blood, taken on day 0 of MenACWY control vaccination. These receptors were taken from an adult in good health.

This rearrangement joins TRBV29-1 to TRBJ2-5, with unresolved D. From germline, CDR1 is SQVTM and CDR2 ANQGSEA. This CDR3 contains 10 residues. Trimming pared 7 bases from V and 6 bases from J, leaving 9 bases between. CDR3: CSAEEKTQYF. The CDR3 DNA sequence: TGCAGCGCCGAAGAGAAGACCCAGTACTTC.

The rearrangement links TRBV2 to TRBJ1-1, with a weak D call TRBD1 (6 bases). The CDR3 sequence is 13 residues long. Trimming took 6 bases from V and 3 from J, leaving 11 bases between them. Looked up from germline, CDR1 is SNHLY and CDR2 is FYNNEI. The CDR3 reads CASRREGDTEAFF. The CDR3 bases are TGTGCCAGCAGGCGCGAGGGGGACACTGAAGCTTTCTTT.

This chain uses TRBV12-3 or TRBV12-4 with TRBJ2-5; maybe TRBD1 (5 bases). V was cut by 6 bases and J by 2 bases, with 10 bases left in between. The CDR3 spans 13 residues. The CDR3 region is CASSSTGQETQYF. Here the CDR3 DNA reads TGTGCCAGCAGCTCCACAGGACAAGAGACCCAGTACTTC.

This clone was counted a few times. This chain uses TRBV5-4 with TRBJ2-7, with TRBD1 identical over 8 bases. The CDR3 is 14 residues long. After removal of 0 bases from V and 2 bases from J, the junction contained 1 base not matched to a gene. CDR1 SGHNT and CDR2 YYREEE come from the germline V gene (reference sequence). The CDR3 sequence: CASSLGQGPYEQYF. The CDR3 coding sequence is TGTGCCAGCAGCTTGGGACAGGGGCCCTACGAGCAGTACTTC.

This clone was detected only once. V gene TRBV6-2 or TRBV6-3 combines with J gene TRBJ2-1, with no clear D. The ends were cut back, 2 bases at V and 10 bases at J, with 9 bases in the middle. The CDR3 covers 12 residues. The germline CDR1 and CDR2 sequences are MNHEY and SVGEGT. The CDR3 sequence is CASSYLGYEQFF. In DNA form, the CDR3 reads TGTGCCAGCAGTTACCTCGGTTACGAGCAGTTCTTC.

The V call is TRBV7-9, the J call TRBJ1-2, with D possibly TRBD1 on 5 matching bases. CDR1 and CDR2 (germline): SEHNR, FQNEAQ (reference sequence). This CDR3 is 12 amino acids long. V lost 4 bases and J 8 bases, leaving 11 bases between the germline ends. Here the CDR3 DNA reads TGTGCCAGCAGCTACCCCGGGGGGGGCTACACCTTC. This sequence encodes CASSYPGGGYTF.

The chain recombines TRBV27 with TRBJ2-7; TRBD1 is a possible D gene (5 bases). CDR1 and CDR2 (germline): MNHEY, SMNVEV (reference sequence). This CDR3 is 14 amino acids long. Trimming cost V 6 bases and J 5 bases, with 17 bases left between them. CDR3 loop: CASRLGAGFDEQYF. The CDR3 coding sequence is TGTGCCAGCAGGCTTGGGGCAGGATTCGACGAGCAGTACTTC.

The gene calls are TRBV3-1 (or the pseudogene TRBV3-2) and TRBJ1-2, with 11 bases aligning to TRBD1. Germline V gene sequence: CDR1 LGHDT, CDR2 YNNKEL (reference sequence). The V gene end was trimmed by 3 bases and the J gene end by 8 bases; junction bases not matched to a gene: 2. The CDR3 covers 13 residues. This CDR3 is CASSQDRGRGYTF. The CDR3 DNA reads TGTGCCAGCAGCCAGGACAGGGGGCGAGGCTACACCTTC.

This chain uses TRBV28 with TRBJ2-1; no reliable D call. The CDR3 extends over 16 amino acids. The V end was cut by 2 bases, the J end by 7 bases, with 18 bases between. The germline gives CDR1 MDHEN, CDR2 SYDVKM. This CDR3 reads CASSLPLPALGNEQFF. CDR3 nucleotides: TGTGCCAGCAGTTTACCTTTACCCGCCTTGGGGAATGAGCAGTTCTTC. The full variable domain, rest sourced from reference TRBV28 and TRBJ2-1, is DVKVTQSSRYLVKRTGEKVFLECVQDMDHENMFWYRQDPGLGLRLIYFSYDVKMKEKGDIPEGYSVSREKKERFSLILESASTNQTSMYLCASSLPLPALGNEQFFGPGTRLTVL.

This chain connects TRBV7-2 to TRBJ2-5; no clear D. The CDR3 has 12 amino acids. In germline, CDR1 is SGHTA, CDR2 FQGNSA. Trimming cost V 0 bases and J 6 bases, with 5 bases left between them. The CDR3 DNA follows: TGTGCCAGCAGCTTAGCCAGACAGACCCAGTACTTC. It yields the protein CASSLARQTQYF.

This clone appeared once. V and J are TRBV6-5 and TRBJ2-7; 8 bases are shared with TRBD2. The CDR3 is made up of 11 amino acids. V was clipped by 10 bases and J by 6 bases; unmatched bases: 5. In germline, CDR1 is MNHEY, CDR2 SVGAGI. CDR3: CATGGVVEQYF. As DNA, the CDR3 is TGTGCCACGGGAGGGGTGGTCGAGCAGTACTTC.

V gene TRBV7-2 combines with J gene TRBJ1-6; perhaps TRBD1 as D (6 bases). The CDR3 is 14 amino acids. Germline CDR1 reads SGHTA; CDR2 reads FQGNSA. Between the trimmed V and J ends, which lost 0 bases and 7 bases, there was a span of 7 bases. The CDR3 coding sequence is TGTGCCAGCAGCTTAGCCCAGGGGAATTCACCCCTCCACTTT. It yields the protein CASSLAQGNSPLHF.

The J gene is TRBJ2-3, the V gene TRBV12-5, with D possibly matching TRBD1 (6 bases). CDR3 size: 17 residues. The germline V gene has CDR1 LGHNT and CDR2 FRNRAP. V dropped 1 base and J dropped 4 bases, with 18 bases sitting between them. The CDR3, as DNA: TGTGCTAGTGGTTTGGGGATACAGGGAAGCTTATCAGATACGCAGTATTTT. This encodes CASGLGIQGSLSDTQYF.